The 20 T cell receptor beta chains below come from one sample, sequenced in a study of shared clonotypes between healthy human individuals (dated by TCRdb to about 2020). CD8 naive samples were obtained by positive selection for CCR7 among CD45RO-negative cells, yielding a CD45RA+CCR7+ population from which TemRA cells were excluded. Libraries were built with the immunoSEQ multiplex PCR assay. TCRdb mirrors the immuneACCESS table, restricted to in-frame sequences. Some clones are absent from its copies; in checked studies, under half trace to an unresolved V gene, and the reason for the others is unknown. The sample table holds some 2 million clones, of which about 95% were seen once. The top ten clonotypes cover 0.95% to 1.5% of the sample. Sample: naive CD8+ T cells sorted from blood. The cell subset or site label, as the study defines it: CD45RA+CCR7+. The receptors here all came from a man aged 18 to 29 in good health.

The J gene is TRBJ1-4, the V gene TRBV9; D possibly corresponds to TRBD1 (6 bases). The V end was cut by 2 bases, the J end by 4 bases, with 12 bases between. Per germline, CDR1 SGDLS and CDR2 YYNGEE. This CDR3 is built from 15 residues. In nucleotides, the CDR3 is TGTGCCAGCAGCGTGGAGGACAGACATAATGAAAAACTGTTTTTT. Translation gives CASSVEDRHNEKLFF.

This chain links TRBV11-2 with TRBJ1-1; D gene uncertain. Germline lookup yields CDR1 SGHAT and CDR2 FQNNGV. There are 14 residues in the CDR3. V lost 1 base and J 10 bases, leaving 16 bases between the germline ends. The CDR3 is CASSLADRPLIAFF. CDR3 DNA sequence: TGTGCCAGCAGCTTAGCGGACCGACCCTTGATAGCTTTCTTT. Filled out from reference TRBV11-2 and TRBJ1-1, the complete variable domain reads EAGVAQSPRYKIIEKRQSVAFWCNPISGHATLYWYQQILGQGPKLLIQFQNNGVVDDSQLPKDRFSAERLKGVDSTLKIQPAKLEDSAVYLCASSLADRPLIAFFGQGTRLTVV.

The chain has TRBV6-6 and TRBJ2-5; D uncertain. This CDR3 has 15 residues. V shed 0 bases and J shed 0 bases, with 8 bases lying between them. Germline V gene sequence: CDR1 MNHNY, CDR2 SVGAGI (reference sequence). This CDR3 is CASSYSGPYQETQYF. The CDR3 nucleotides read TGTGCCAGCAGTTACTCGGGCCCCTACCAAGAGACCCAGTACTTC.

The genes are TRBV28 and TRBJ2-5, with D perhaps matching TRBD1 or TRBD2 (7 bases each). The CDR3 is 17 residues long. Germline lookup yields CDR1 MDHEN and CDR2 SYDVKM. Trimming took off 2 bases at V and 1 base at J, with 17 bases between the two ends. This CDR3 reads CASSLRGLAVIQETQYF. The CDR3 DNA reads TGTGCCAGCAGTTTAAGGGGGCTAGCGGTGATCCAAGAGACCCAGTACTTC.

The chain couples TRBV30 to TRBJ1-2; TRBD1 might be the D (6 bases). This CDR3 contains 13 residues. The V end lost 4 bases, the J end lost 6 bases, and 15 bases lay between the germline ends. CDR1 is GTSNPN and CDR2 is SVGIG in the germline V gene (reference sequence). CDR3 in amino acids: CAWTMAGVDGYTF. The CDR3 DNA sequence: TGTGCCTGGACGATGGCAGGGGTTGATGGCTACACCTTC.

V usage is TRBV29-1 and J usage is TRBJ2-3, with 14 bases aligning to TRBD2. Per the germline V gene, CDR1 is SQVTM and CDR2 is ANQGSEA. The J segment lost 1 base and the V segment lost 3 bases, leaving 3 bases of the junction unmatched. The CDR3 loop spans 16 amino acids. This CDR3 is CSVESGLAGGTDTQYF. CDR3 DNA sequence: TGCAGCGTTGAGTCGGGACTAGCGGGGGGCACAGATACGCAGTATTTT.

This rearrangement joins TRBV10-3 to TRBJ1-4; D unresolved. Between the trimmed V and J ends, which lost 3 bases and 7 bases, there was a span of 12 bases. The CDR3 covers 14 residues. CDR1 and CDR2 from the germline V gene are ENHRY and SYGVKD. CDR3 DNA sequence: TGTGCCATCAGTGACGCAGCGCTTTCTGAAAAACTGTTTTTT. This sequence encodes CAISDAALSEKLFF.

The chain uses TRBV6-1 and TRBJ1-2; D gene unclear. Between the trimmed V and J ends, which lost 1 base and 4 bases, there was a span of 13 bases. The CDR3 is made up of 15 amino acids. CDR1 MNHNS and CDR2 SASEGT come from the germline V gene. CDR3 DNA: TGTGCCAGCAGTGAAGGTTCGGGGTTTACCTATGGCTACACCTTC. Protein sequence: CASSEGSGFTYGYTF.

The J gene is TRBJ2-7, the V gene TRBV29-1; the D gene is possibly TRBD2 (6 bases). Germline V CDR1 and CDR2: SQVTM, ANQGSEA. The ends were cut back, 7 bases at V and 7 bases at J, with 20 bases in the middle. This CDR3 has 13 amino acids. CDR3 region: CSASPDGGGEQYF. In DNA form, the CDR3 reads TGCAGCGCCTCACCAGACGGTGGGGGGGAGCAGTACTTC.

The J gene is TRBJ2-7, the V gene TRBV5-6; TRBD2 aligns across 10 bases. With V trimmed by 2 bases and J by 6 bases, 5 bases remained unmatched. This CDR3 is 14 amino acids long. The germline gives CDR1 SGHDT, CDR2 YYEEEE. The CDR3 loop reads CASSLGTSDIEQYF. CDR3 coding DNA: TGTGCCAGCAGCTTAGGGACTAGCGATATCGAGCAGTACTTC.

This clone is a singleton in its sample. The chain employs TRBV5-6 and TRBJ1-6, with TRBD1 matching 9 bases. Per germline, CDR1 SGHDT and CDR2 YYEEEE. The CDR3 is made up of 18 amino acids. Trimming removed 1 base from V and 9 bases from J; junction bases left unmatched: 14. The CDR3 protein is CASSLIRTGVPGGSPLHF. The CDR3 region has the DNA TGTGCCAGCAGCTTGATAAGGACAGGGGTCCCAGGGGGTTCACCCCTCCACTTT.

The gene calls are TRBV6-6 and TRBJ1-1; D perhaps matches TRBD1 (5 bases). V was clipped by 3 bases and J by 4 bases, with 12 bases between them. Germline V gene lookup returns CDR1 MNHNY and CDR2 SVGAGI (reference sequence). CDR3 length equals 14 residues. The CDR3 sequence is CASSYFVGGTEAFF. CDR3 DNA: TGTGCCAGCAGTTATTTTGTTGGGGGCACTGAAGCTTTCTTT.

This chain links TRBV5-4 with TRBJ2-7, with a weak D call TRBD2 (5 bases). V lost 1 base to trimming and J lost 4 bases, with 9 bases between them. There are 13 residues in the CDR3. Germline V gene data show CDR1 as SGHNT and CDR2 as YYREEE (reference sequence). This CDR3 is CASSLTREYEQYF. The DNA for the CDR3 is TGTGCCAGCAGCTTGACTAGGGAGTACGAGCAGTACTTC.

The V gene is TRBV15, the J gene TRBJ2-4, with D unclear. CDR1 LNHNV and CDR2 YYDKDF come from the germline V gene (reference sequence). V lost 0 bases to trimming and J lost 0 bases, with 9 bases between them. This CDR3 region has 16 residues. The chain's CDR3 is CATSRDLTLAKNIQYF. CDR3 DNA: TGTGCCACCAGCAGAGATTTGACTCTAGCCAAAAACATTCAGTACTTC.

V gene TRBV5-6 combines with J gene TRBJ2-2; D is ambiguous. The V end lost 4 bases, the J end lost 5 bases, and 9 bases lay between the germline ends. The CDR3 runs to 13 residues. In germline, CDR1 is SGHDT, CDR2 YYEEEE. CDR3: CASSLLRTGELFF. CDR3 in DNA: TGTGCCAGCAGCCTCCTAAGGACCGGGGAGCTGTTTTTT.

V is TRBV11-2 and J is TRBJ2-7; the D is unclear. The CDR3 runs to 12 residues. Trimming removed 7 bases at V and 0 bases at J, with 7 bases between. Germline CDR1 is SGHAT and CDR2 is FQNNGV. The CDR3 loop is CASMGNSYEQYF. CDR3 in DNA: TGTGCCAGCATGGGGAACTCCTACGAGCAGTACTTC.

The V and J genes are TRBV6-5 and TRBJ2-7, with a possible D match to TRBD2 (5 bases). The V gene's germline CDR1 is MNHEY and CDR2 SVGAGI. The ends were cut back, 0 bases at V and 4 bases at J, with 10 bases in the middle. The CDR3 consists of 14 residues. The CDR3 protein is CASSYSEGLYEQYF. The CDR3, as DNA: TGTGCCAGCAGTTACTCTGAGGGCTTATACGAGCAGTACTTC.

The V and J genes are TRBV6-1 and TRBJ1-3; D might be TRBD1 (5 bases). V lost 1 base and J 4 bases, leaving 11 bases between the germline ends. Germline lookup yields CDR1 MNHNS and CDR2 SASEGT. CDR3 length: 15 amino acids. The CDR3 DNA is TGTGCCAGCAGTGAAGTGGTGGGGCCAGGAAACACCATATATTTT. It is translated as CASSEVVGPGNTIYF.

This sequence joins TRBV19 and TRBJ2-7; the D gene is possibly TRBD2 (6 bases). The CDR3 sequence is 18 residues long. Trimming took off 4 bases at V and 0 bases at J, with 22 bases between the two ends. Germline-derived CDR1 and CDR2 are LNHDA and SQIVND (reference sequence). For the CDR3, the DNA is TGTGCCAGTAGTAACCTCTTCGACAGTGCGGGACTCTCCTACGAGCAGTACTTC. As protein: CASSNLFDSAGLSYEQYF.

This clone was seen a single time. The rearrangement joins TRBV6-5 to TRBJ2-7; possible D gene TRBD2, 5 bases. The CDR3 sequence is 15 residues long. Germline CDR1 reads MNHEY; CDR2 reads SVGAGI. Trimming shortened V by 7 bases and J by 3 bases, and 19 bases separated the two germline ends. The CDR3 nucleotides read TGTGCCAGCAACGAGGAAGGAGGAATACGCTACGAGCAGTACTTC. This sequence encodes CASNEEGGIRYEQYF.